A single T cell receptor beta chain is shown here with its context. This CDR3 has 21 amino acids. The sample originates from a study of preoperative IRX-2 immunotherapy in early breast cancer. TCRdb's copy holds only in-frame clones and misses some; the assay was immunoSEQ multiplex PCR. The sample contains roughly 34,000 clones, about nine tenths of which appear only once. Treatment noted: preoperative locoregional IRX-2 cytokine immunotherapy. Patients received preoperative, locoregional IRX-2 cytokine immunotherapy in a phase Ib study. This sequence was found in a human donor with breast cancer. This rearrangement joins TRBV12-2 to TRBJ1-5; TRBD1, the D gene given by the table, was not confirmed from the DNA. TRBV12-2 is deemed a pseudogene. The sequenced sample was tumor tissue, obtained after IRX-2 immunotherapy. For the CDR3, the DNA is TGTGCAAGTCGCTTAGTCCCTTGTCACGGGACAGGACACCTTAGCAATCAGCCCCAGCATTTT. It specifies CASRLVPCHGTGHLSNQPQHF.